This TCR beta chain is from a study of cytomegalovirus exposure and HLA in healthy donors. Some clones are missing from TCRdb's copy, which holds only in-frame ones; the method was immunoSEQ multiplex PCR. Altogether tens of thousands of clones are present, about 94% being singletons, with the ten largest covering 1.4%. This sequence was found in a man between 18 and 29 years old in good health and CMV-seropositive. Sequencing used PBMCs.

CDR3 DNA sequence: TGTGCCAGCAGCGTAGCTCAGTGGTCACCCCTCCACTTT. Translation gives CASSVAQWSPLHF. V gene TRBV9 combines with J gene TRBJ1-6; D gene uncertain. The CDR3 runs 13 residues. Trimming took 0 bases from V and 10 from J, leaving 8 bases between them. CDR1 is SGDLS and CDR2 is YYNGEE in the germline V gene.